This TCR beta chain was sequenced during a study of shared clonotypes between healthy human individuals. The overall study: With ages of 18 to 49, the donors were two women and a few men.

Template for every sorted-subset replicate PCR totaled about 200 ng DNA, approximately 30,000 T cell genomes. Generated by immunoSEQ multiplex PCR, the TCRdb table keeps only in-frame clones and is missing some. The table shows about 1.5 million clones, with roughly 96% occurring only once. CDR1 is LNHNV and CDR2 is YYDKDF in the germline V gene (reference sequence). The length of the CDR3 is 16 residues. V shed 5 bases and J shed 4 bases, with 18 bases lying between them. This chain connects TRBV15 to TRBJ2-1; D uncertain. The TCR comes from a man aged 30 to 45 in good health. Material: naive CD4+ T cells sorted from blood. Specified subset: CD45RA+ positively selected. CDR3 region: CATSVNPSAGYNEQFF. CDR3 nucleotide sequence: TGTGCCACCAGCGTAAACCCGAGCGCAGGTTACAATGAGCAGTTCTTC. The full variable domain, completed using reference TRBV15 and TRBJ2-1, is DAMVIQNPRYQVTQFGKPVTLSCSQTLNHNVMYWYQQKSSQAPKLLFHYYDKDFNNEADTPDNFQSRRPNTSFCFLDIRSPGLGDTAMYLCATSVNPSAGYNEQFFGPGTRLTVL.